This entry is about one T cell receptor (beta chain). These data are taken from a study of T cell responses to AZD1222 COVID-19 vaccine. Clones were read by immunoSEQ multiplex PCR, and TCRdb kept only the in-frame ones, dropping some. Counted here are under 200,000 clones, roughly 93% occurring once; the ten biggest clones make up 9.2%. With 5 bases removed from V and 5 bases from J, the gap between germline ends came to 9 bases. This CDR3 is 12 amino acids long. CDR1 SGHTA and CDR2 FQGNSA come from the germline V gene. The V and J genes are TRBV7-2 and TRBJ1-1; D is possibly TRBD1 (5 bases). This TCR derives from an adult in good health. The source material was peripheral blood, sampled on day 0 of AZD1222 vaccination. CDR3 DNA: TGTGCCAGCAGCCTGGACAAGACTGAAGCTTTCTTT. Amino acid sequence: CASSLDKTEAFF.